The TCR beta chain described here comes from a study of stem cell transplantation in POMP-related autoinflammatory disease. About the research overall: Before transplant, CD4+ T cells skewed naive and CD8+ proportions were low. Through one year post-transplant, neutrophils and platelets were 100% of graft donor origin. The study, taken as a whole, reports: Patients with PRAID showed a restricted number of unique TRB V-J gene pairings. A trend toward lower repertoire diversity and greater clonality appeared in every analyzed T-cell subset of PRAID patients.

Clones were read by immunoSEQ multiplex PCR, and TCRdb kept only the in-frame ones, dropping some. The table has over 8,000 clones, more than 75% seen once. The CDR3 extends over 15 amino acids. V lost 3 bases and J lost 4, with 16 bases in between. Germline lookup yields CDR1 SGHKS and CDR2 YYEKEE (reference sequence). On this clone itself: Its antigen is not known.

This TCR was sampled from a human patient with POMP-related autoinflammation and immune dysregulation (PRAID). The T cells may come from the graft donor. This rearrangement joins TRBV5-5 to TRBJ1-2, with D perhaps TRBD1 (6 bases). This specimen was CD4+ T cells from PBMCs, taken after stem cell transplantation. The CDR3, as DNA: TGTGCCAGCAGCTGGGGCGGGGGGCGCGGCTATGGCTACACCTTC. It specifies CASSWGGGRGYGYTF. Drawing the rest from reference TRBV5-5 and TRBJ1-2, the complete variable domain is DAGVTQSPTHLIKTRGQQVTLRCSPISGHKSVSWYQQVLGQGPQFIFQYYEKEERGRGNFPDRFSARQFPNYSSELNVNALLLGDSALYLCASSWGGGRGYGYTFGSGTRLTVV.